The next 23 T cell receptor beta chains were all read from a single sample in a study of T cells in Graves' hyperthyroidism and ophthalmopathy. RNA transcripts yielded amplified TCR beta CDR3 regions. The study used the HTBI primer set for a first-round RT-PCR of the TCR CDR3. TCRdb re-analysed the multiplex PCR reads in MiXCR, keeping a single row per CDR3 protein. The sample lists roughly 840,000 distinct CDR3 sequences, roughly 40% occurring once. Sample: blood. The receptors originated from a man between 18 and 29 years old with Graves' hyperthyroidism.

This clonotype was seen a handful of times. This sequence joins TRBV15 and TRBJ2-5; D ambiguous. CDR1 is LNHNV, CDR2 YYDKDF, per germline (reference sequence). V was clipped by 3 bases and J by 5 bases, with 10 bases between them. The CDR3 is 13 residues long. CDR3 nucleotide sequence: TGTGCCACCAGCAGTTCGGAGCAGGAGACCCAGTACTTC. It is translated as CATSSSEQETQYF.

This clonotype was counted ten times or more. The gene calls are TRBV10-3 and TRBJ1-2; D gene ambiguous. The V end lost 0 bases, the J end lost 0 bases, and 11 bases lay between the germline ends. The CDR3 has 16 residues. Germline V CDR1 and CDR2: ENHRY, SYGVKD. CDR3 nucleotide sequence: TGTGCCATCAGTGAGTCGATGGACCTCTCTAACTATGGCTACACCTTC. This translates into CAISESMDLSNYGYTF.

Comments on this clonotype: A much larger clone sits a single nucleotide away, making a read error possible. The chain combines TRBV6-5 with TRBJ1-2, with D hard to call. The CDR3 is made up of 11 amino acids. Germline values: CDR1 MNHEY, CDR2 SVGAGI. CDR3 protein: CASSEWLGHTF. The CDR3 region has the DNA TGTGCCAGCAGTGAGTGGCTTGGCCACACCTTC.

This clonotype has just one count. The chain is built from TRBV7-6 and TRBJ2-7; 9 bases line up with TRBD1. Germline V gives CDR1 SGHVS, CDR2 FNYEAQ. The ends lost 5 bases at V and 3 bases at J; junction bases unmatched: 11. The CDR3 consists of 16 residues. CDR3 protein: CASSQEVGGQGYEQYF. CDR3 nucleotide sequence: TGTGCCAGCAGCCAAGAGGTGGGGGGACAGGGCTACGAGCAGTACTTC.

This clonotype was detected ten times or more. The gene calls are TRBV6-4 and TRBJ1-1; D unclear. With 3 bases removed from V and 1 base from J, the gap between germline ends came to 6 bases. CDR1 and CDR2 from the germline V gene are MRHNA and SNTAGT. The CDR3 spans 13 residues. The CDR3 loop is CASSEIPNTEAFF. In nucleotides, the CDR3 is TGTGCCAGCAGTGAGATCCCGAACACTGAAGCTTTCTTT.

The chain uses TRBV9 and TRBJ2-1, with 9 positions matching TRBD2. Per the germline V gene, CDR1 is SGDLS and CDR2 is YYNGEE. J was trimmed by 4 bases and V by 0 bases; bases with no gene match: 2. CDR3 length equals 15 residues. DNA of the CDR3: TGTGCCAGCAGCGTAGGACTAGCGGTATACAATGAGCAGTTCTTC. Translating gives CASSVGLAVYNEQFF.

This rearrangement joins TRBV24-1 to TRBJ2-5, with TRBD2 matching over 12 bases. The CDR3 has 17 amino acids. V dropped 3 bases and J dropped 4; count of bases not matched to a gene: 8. The germline CDR1 and CDR2 sequences are KGHDR and SFDVKD. The CDR3 region has the DNA TGTGCCACCAGTGATCCGCGACTAGCGGGAGTTTCAGAGACCCAGTACTTC. Encoded protein: CATSDPRLAGVSETQYF.

In its sample, this clonotype was seen a few times. The rearrangement joins TRBV5-1 to TRBJ1-1; D not resolved. Germline CDR1 SGHRS, CDR2 YFSETQ. With 6 bases removed from V and 3 bases from J, the gap between germline ends came to 12 bases. The CDR3 extends over 13 amino acids. CDR3 sequence: CASKRLEYTEAFF. CDR3 DNA: TGCGCCAGCAAACGGTTGGAATACACTGAAGCTTTCTTT.

The chain employs TRBV19 and TRBJ1-2; possibly TRBD1 for D (6 bases). This CDR3 has 15 residues. Germline V gene sequence: CDR1 LNHDA, CDR2 SQIVND (reference sequence). Trimming stripped 3 bases from V and 2 bases from J, with 13 bases between. For the CDR3, the DNA is TGTGCCAGTAGTATGGTTCAGGGGCTAAACTATGGCTACACCTTC. As protein: CASSMVQGLNYGYTF.

This clonotype came up many times. The V gene is TRBV29-1, the J gene TRBJ1-1; 9 bases line up with TRBD1. J lost 3 bases, V lost 7 bases, and 6 bases had no gene match. Germline V gene lookup returns CDR1 SQVTM and CDR2 ANQGSEA. This CDR3 has 13 residues. CDR3 coding DNA: TGCAGCGCAAGACAGGGGGGCGACACTGAAGCTTTCTTT. This codes for CSARQGGDTEAFF.

This chain uses TRBV9 with TRBJ1-1; 9 nucleotides align to TRBD1. The length of the CDR3 is 15 residues. V shed 5 bases and J 5 bases; nucleotides not matched to a gene: 10. CDR1 and CDR2 (germline): SGDLS, YYNGEE. The CDR3 spells CASSFQQGARTEAFF. Here the CDR3 DNA reads TGTGCCAGCAGTTTCCAACAGGGGGCGCGTACTGAAGCTTTCTTT. Combining the CDR3 with reference TRBV9 and TRBJ1-1 gives the whole variable domain DSGVTQTPKHLITATGQRVTLRCSPRSGDLSVYWYQQSLDQGLQFLIQYYNGEERAKGNILERFSAQQFPDLHSELNLSSLELGDSALYFCASSFQQGARTEAFFGQGTRLTVV.

The chain joins TRBV2 to TRBJ1-6, with 7 bases aligning to TRBD1. Germline CDR1 reads SNHLY; CDR2 reads FYNNEI. The CDR3 is 14 residues long. Trimming cost V 11 bases and J 0 bases; bases outside gene matches: 4. CDR3 sequence (DNA): TGTGCCGTACAGGGGACCTCCTATAATTCACCCCTCCACTTT. Translating it yields CAVQGTSYNSPLHF.

This clonotype was observed many times. The chain couples TRBV29-1 to TRBJ1-1, with a tentative D call TRBD1 (5 bases). Germline CDR1 and CDR2: SQVTM and ANQGSEA. The CDR3 sequence is 14 residues long. Trimming cost V 6 bases and J 1 base, with 15 bases left between them. For the CDR3, the DNA is TGCAGCGTCCACCATCGGGACGGGAACACTGAAGCTTTCTTT. Translated, it gives CSVHHRDGNTEAFF. Together with reference TRBV29-1 and TRBJ1-1, the CDR3 gives the full variable domain: SAVISQKPSRDICQRGTSLTIQCQVDSQVTMMFWYRQQPGQSLTLIATANQGSEATYESGFVIDKFPISRPNLTFSTLTVSNMSPEDSSIYLCSVHHRDGNTEAFFGQGTRLTVV.

This clonotype was seen only a few times. The V gene is TRBV6-5, the J gene TRBJ2-7, with no clear D. Trimming took 4 bases from V and 0 from J, leaving 10 bases between them. The CDR3 contains 14 residues. CDR1 MNHEY and CDR2 SVGAGI come from the germline V gene. The CDR3 region has the DNA TGTGCCAGCAGTTCGGACGGAAGCTCCTACGAGCAGTACTTC. It is translated as CASSSDGSSYEQYF.

The chain couples TRBV7-2 to TRBJ2-5, with TRBD2 matching over 8 bases. V lost 5 bases, J lost 4 bases, and 12 bases stayed unmatched. CDR1 is SGHTA, CDR2 FQGNSA, per germline. This CDR3 comprises 16 residues. CDR3 sequence reads: CASSTQGGGRGETQYF. The CDR3 DNA follows: TGTGCCAGCAGCACCCAGGGCGGGGGGCGCGGAGAGACCCAGTACTTC.

The chain employs TRBV2 and TRBJ1-5, with D possibly TRBD1 on 5 matching bases. Germline V lookup: CDR1 SNHLY, CDR2 FYNNEI. V was shortened by 7 bases and J by 6 bases, with 19 bases between the two germline ends. CDR3 length equals 15 residues. CDR3 sequence: CASMGLAGLGQPQHF. The CDR3 nucleotides are TGTGCCAGCATGGGACTAGCGGGGTTGGGTCAGCCCCAGCATTTT.

The V and J genes are TRBV7-2 and TRBJ1-4; D is unresolved. Germline V gene data show CDR1 as SGHTA and CDR2 as FQGNSA. This CDR3 comprises 13 residues. Trimming left V 5 bases short and J 7 bases short, with 11 bases between. The CDR3 nucleotides read TGTGCCAGCAGCCCAGGAACAGCTGAAAAACTGTTTTTT. Amino acids: CASSPGTAEKLFF. Full variable domain (missing parts from reference TRBV7-2 and TRBJ1-4): GAGVSQSPSNKVTEKGKDVELRCDPISGHTALYWYRQSLGQGLEFLIYFQGNSAPDKSGLPSDRFSAERTGGSVSTLTIQRTQQEDSAVYLCASSPGTAEKLFFGSGTQLSVL.

This clonotype came up many times. The genes are TRBV29-1 and TRBJ2-7; the match to TRBD2 covers 7 bases. V lost 5 bases, J lost 5 bases, and 9 bases stayed unmatched. The germline CDR1 and CDR2 sequences are SQVTM and ANQGSEA. This CDR3 comprises 13 residues. The CDR3 DNA follows: TGCAGCGTTCTACCATCCCGGGGGGACGAGCAGTACTTC. Encoded protein: CSVLPSRGDEQYF.

This clonotype showed up just a few times. This CDR3 reads CAITLTGAKTGELFF. In DNA, the CDR3 is TGTGCCATTACACTTACAGGGGCCAAAACCGGGGAGCTGTTTTTT. The chain links TRBV2 to TRBJ2-2, with 7 bases fitting TRBD1. Germline loops: CDR1 SNHLY, CDR2 FYNNEI. The CDR3 extends over 15 amino acids. The junction had 13 bases not matched to a gene; V was cut back by 10 bases and J by 5 bases. The whole variable domain, remainder taken from reference TRBV2 and TRBJ2-2, is EPEVTQTPSHQVTQMGQEVILRCVPISNHLYFYWYRQILGQKVEFLVSFYNNEISEKSEIFDDQFSVERPDGSNFTLKIRSTKLEDSAMYFCAITLTGAKTGELFFGEGSRLTVL.

This clonotype occurred a few times. This chain links TRBV7-6 with TRBJ1-4; D may be TRBD1 (5 bases). The CDR3 consists of 17 residues. The germline V and J ends were trimmed by 1 base and 3 bases, with 15 bases remaining between them. Germline V gene data show CDR1 as SGHVS and CDR2 as FNYEAQ. The chain's CDR3 is CASSLGDRPRANEKLFF. CDR3 DNA: TGTGCCAGCAGCTTAGGGGACCGGCCGAGGGCTAATGAAAAACTGTTTTTT.

The chain combines TRBV12-3 or TRBV12-4 with TRBJ1-4, with D maybe TRBD1 (5 bases). The CDR3 has 15 residues. V was pared by 6 bases and J by 5 bases, with 16 bases between. As DNA, the CDR3 is TGTGCCAGCAGCAGAGCGGGGGACCCGAATGAAAAACTGTTTTTT. It translates to CASSRAGDPNEKLFF.

This clonotype occurred many times. The CDR3 loop reads CASSLDGSTEAFF. CDR3 nucleotide sequence: TGTGCCAGCAGCTTGGACGGATCCACTGAAGCTTTCTTT. The chain recombines TRBV7-9 with TRBJ1-1; D is unclear. CDR1 is SEHNR, CDR2 FQNEAQ, per germline (reference sequence). Trimming left V 3 bases short and J 4 bases short, with 9 bases between. The CDR3 contains 13 residues.

Worth noting for this clonotype: A read error may be the cause here, since a much bigger clone is one base away. The rearrangement links TRBV10-3 to TRBJ1-2, with D hard to call. This CDR3 comprises 13 residues. Trimming shortened V by 5 bases and J by 3 bases, and 10 bases separated the two germline ends. CDR1 and CDR2 (germline): ENHRY, SYGVKD. CDR3 region: CAISYGSYYGYTF. For the CDR3, the DNA is TGTGCCATCAGTTACGGCAGTTACTATGGCTACACCTTC.